This TCR beta chain was retrieved from a study of blood T cell repertoires in COVID-19. Study summary: The United States, Italy and Spain provided the acute and convalescent COVID-19 samples. The cDNA or gDNA used as material had been derived from T cells, B-cell-depleted T cells, or PBMCs.

J was trimmed by 5 bases and V by 9 bases; bases with no gene match: 7. Looked up from germline, CDR1 is SEHNR and CDR2 is FQNEAQ (reference sequence). CDR3 length: 14 residues. In the original workflow: Estimation of nucleated cell counts relied on the amplification of reference gene primers. TCRdb keeps only in-frame clones here, not all; method: immunoSEQ multiplex PCR. For V, J and clone size, that table is used; D and trimming come from the DNA. The sample shows 180,000 or so clones, about 76% of them seen only once. The V gene is TRBV7-9, the J gene TRBJ2-2; 9 bases map to TRBD2. The sequence was obtained from a woman aged 50 to 65 with active or convalescent COVID-19. Sequencing was performed on peripheral blood. The CDR3 sequence is CARDSGSRTGELFF. The CDR3 coding sequence is TGTGCCAGGGATAGCGGGAGTCGGACCGGGGAGCTGTTTTTT.